These 14 T cell receptor beta chains were sequenced from one sample in a study of CD8+CD57+ T cells in acquired aplastic anemia. Patients picked for sequencing had shown CD8+CD57+ cell expansion detected by flow cytometry. Genomic DNA acted as the template from which TCR beta VDJ combination and CDR3 sequence profiling were carried out. TCRdb re-called the reads with MiXCR, one entry per CDR3 protein. The data contain 160,000 or so distinct CDR3 sequences, 71% of them singletons. Source material: sorted CD4+, CD8+, or CD8+CD57+ T cells (not recorded which) from PBMCs. These receptors came from a human donor with aplastic anemia.

For this clonotype: At one of its ends the junction is not consistent with the germline gene, which may arise from a read error. The J gene is TRBJ2-1, the V gene TRBV24-1; a weak D match, TRBD2 (6 bases). Germline V gives CDR1 KGHDR, CDR2 SFDVKD. CDR3 size: 13 residues. CDR3 DNA: TGTGCCAGCAGTGTGGAGGGGAACTCGGAGCAGTTCTTC. Translated, it gives CASSVEGNSEQFF.

The V and J genes are TRBV2 and TRBJ2-7; possibly TRBD1 or TRBD2 for D (5 bases each). The V end lost 6 bases, the J end lost 11 bases, and 17 bases lay between the germline ends. Per germline, CDR1 SNHLY and CDR2 FYNNEI. The CDR3 is 12 residues long. CDR3 bases: TGTGCCAGCAGCAGCCGGGACCCCCGGGAGTACTTC. It yields the protein CASSSRDPREYF.

The V and J genes are TRBV9 and TRBJ1-2; D is ambiguous. The V gene lost 0 bases and the J gene lost 2 bases, with 11 bases spanning the gap. CDR1 and CDR2 (germline): SGDLS, YYNGEE. This CDR3 has 15 residues. CDR3 region: CASSVASGRNYGYTF. Written as DNA, the CDR3 is TGTGCCAGCAGCGTAGCCTCAGGACGGAACTATGGCTACACCTTC.

The chain carries TRBV7-9 and TRBJ2-7, with D possibly matching TRBD2 (5 bases). The germline V gene encodes CDR1 SEHNR and CDR2 FQNEAQ (reference sequence). The CDR3 consists of 14 residues. Trimming removed 5 bases at V and 6 bases at J, with 17 bases between. CDR3 protein: CASSPWTEVCEQYF. The CDR3 bases are TGTGCCAGCAGCCCGTGGACGGAGGTCTGCGAGCAGTACTTC.

The chain joins TRBV2 to TRBJ2-7; 9 positions agree with TRBD1. Germline CDR1 is SNHLY and CDR2 is FYNNEI. V dropped 6 bases and J dropped 0; count of bases not matched to a gene: 9. The CDR3 is made up of 16 amino acids. The DNA for the CDR3 is TGTGCCAGCAGCCGTCGACAGGGGGGTGTCTCCTACGAGCAGTACTTC. This gives the protein CASSRRQGGVSYEQYF.

The genes are TRBV5-6 and TRBJ2-7; D uncertain. V was clipped by 4 bases and J by 13 bases, with 15 bases between them. In germline, CDR1 is SGHDT, CDR2 YYEEEE. The CDR3 consists of 11 residues. The DNA of the CDR3 is TGTGCCAGCAGCCACACTCATGAGCGTTACTTC. Its protein product is CASSHTHERYF.

In this sample, this clonotype turned up once. This chain uses TRBV19 with TRBJ1-2; TRBD1 might be the D (6 bases). The CDR3 is made up of 14 amino acids. Germline V gene sequence: CDR1 LNHDA, CDR2 SQIVND (reference sequence). V was trimmed by 2 bases and J by 7 bases, leaving 14 bases between them. CDR3 region: CASSISQGIIGYTF. Written as DNA, the CDR3 is TGTGCCAGTAGTATAAGTCAGGGGATTATTGGCTACACCTTC.

The rearrangement uses TRBV20-1 and TRBJ1-5, with TRBD1 matching 11 bases. With V trimmed by 5 bases and J by 2 bases, 26 bases remained unmatched. The CDR3 sequence is 22 residues long. In germline, CDR1 is DFQATT, CDR2 SNEGSKA (reference sequence). The CDR3 bases are TGCAGTGCTCAGCCCGAGGTGAGGGCCACCGCCGGGACAGGGGGTCGCAATCAGCCCCAGCATTTT. Translated, it gives CSAQPEVRATAGTGGRNQPQHF.

The chain uses TRBV7-8 and TRBJ2-3; 7 positions match TRBD1. This CDR3 region has 17 residues. V lost 2 bases to trimming and J lost 3 bases; unmatched junction nucleotides: 11. The germline gives CDR1 SGHVS, CDR2 FQNEAQ. CDR3 region: CASSLRRLWGQTDTQYF. In nucleotides, the CDR3 is TGTGCCAGCAGCTTAAGGCGTCTCTGGGGACAGACAGATACGCAGTATTTT.

This clonotype was picked up one time. The junction does not match germline at one end; this may be a read error. The DNA for the CDR3 is TGTGCCAGCAGCTTCGGGGCTAGCGGGGCAGAGACCCAGTACTTC. The encoded protein is CASSFGASGAETQYF. The chain has TRBV5-1 and TRBJ2-5, with 9 bases matching TRBD2. Per germline, CDR1 SGHRS and CDR2 YFSETQ. The CDR3 covers 15 residues.

The CDR3 DNA reads TGTGCCAGCAGTGATATTGGGGACAGGGTCGGAACAGATACGCAGTATTTT. Translating it yields CASSDIGDRVGTDTQYF. The V and J genes are TRBV7-3 and TRBJ2-3; TRBD1 agrees at 9 bases. With V trimmed by 6 bases and J by 3 bases, 13 bases remained unmatched. This CDR3 region has 17 residues. In germline, CDR1 is SGHTA, CDR2 FQGTGA.

V and J are TRBV5-1 and TRBJ1-2, with D unresolved. Trimming stripped 0 bases from V and 4 bases from J, with 7 bases between. Germline CDR1 is SGHRS and CDR2 is YFSETQ. CDR3 length: 13 residues. The CDR3 bases are TGCGCCAGCAGCTTGGACAACTCCTATGGCTACACCTTC. It encodes CASSLDNSYGYTF.

Comments on this clonotype: A much more abundant neighbour one base away suggests this may be a read error. V gene TRBV6-2 or TRBV6-3 combines with J gene TRBJ2-1, with 7 positions matching TRBD2. CDR3 length: 13 amino acids. Germline V CDR1 and CDR2: MNHEY, SVGEGT. CDR3 DNA: TGTGCCAGCAGTTTAGGGGACTACGATGAGCAGTTCTTC. This sequence encodes CASSLGDYDEQFF.

This clonotype was detected a few times. The chain links TRBV15 to TRBJ2-3, with 12 nucleotides matching TRBD1. Germline lookup yields CDR1 LNHNV and CDR2 YYDKDF (reference sequence). Trimming cost V 3 bases and J 4 bases; bases outside gene matches: 5. The CDR3 has 16 residues. The CDR3 protein is CATSSTGTGGADTQYF. CDR3 DNA sequence: TGTGCCACCAGCAGTACCGGGACAGGGGGCGCAGATACGCAGTATTTT.